The 31 T cell receptor beta chains presented below share a single source sample, sequenced in a study of T cell responses to AZD1222 COVID-19 vaccine (dated by TCRdb to the early 2020s). In the paper's terms, the time point label means: about 28 days (+/-7) after the second vaccine dose. The treatment or condition label for this specimen denotes: meningococcal conjugate vaccine given as trial control. The library relied on the immunoSEQ multiplex PCR assay. In its TCRdb copy, this immuneACCESS table keeps in-frame sequences only and misses some clones. Where compared with another copy, unresolved V genes explain less than half of these, and the others have no known cause. This sample has some 150,000 clones in its table, and approximately 86% of those were observed once. Under 7% of the sample belongs to the ten largest clones. The input for sequencing was peripheral blood, taken 28 days after the second dose of the MenACWY control vaccine. These receptors all stem from an adult who received the MenACWY meningococcal vaccine as a control.

The J gene is TRBJ2-1, the V gene TRBV7-2; D ambiguous. The V end was cut by 7 bases, the J end by 4 bases, with 17 bases between. The length of the CDR3 is 15 residues. CDR1 and CDR2 (germline): SGHTA, FQGNSA. The CDR3 DNA reads TGTGCCAGCACCTCCGGGCTAACCACATACAATGAGCAGTTCTTC. Residues: CASTSGLTTYNEQFF.

This chain uses TRBV28 with TRBJ1-1; D perhaps matches TRBD1 (6 bases). Germline-derived CDR1 and CDR2 are MDHEN and SYDVKM. Trimming shortened V by 7 bases and J by 1 base, and 16 bases separated the two germline ends. The CDR3 loop spans 15 amino acids. The CDR3 is CASTQGKRGNTEAFF. The CDR3, as DNA: TGTGCCAGCACCCAGGGGAAGAGGGGGAACACTGAAGCTTTCTTT. Drawing the rest from reference TRBV28 and TRBJ1-1, the complete variable domain is DVKVTQSSRYLVKRTGEKVFLECVQDMDHENMFWYRQDPGLGLRLIYFSYDVKMKEKGDIPEGYSVSREKKERFSLILESASTNQTSMYLCASTQGKRGNTEAFFGQGTRLTVV.

This clone appeared a single time. The chain combines TRBV28 with TRBJ1-1; TRBD1 matches 10 bases. Germline V lookup: CDR1 MDHEN, CDR2 SYDVKM. CDR3 length equals 14 residues. Trimming removed 2 bases from V and 10 bases from J; junction bases left unmatched: 7. The CDR3 protein is CASSLGGQGNRAFF. CDR3 in DNA: TGTGCCAGCAGTTTAGGGGGACAGGGGAATCGAGCTTTCTTT.

This chain links TRBV10-1 with TRBJ2-7; the match to TRBD2 covers 7 bases. The CDR3 consists of 15 residues. V shed 4 bases and J 2 bases; nucleotides not matched to a gene: 8. In germline, CDR1 is WNHNN, CDR2 SYGVQD (reference sequence). CDR3 nucleotides: TGCGCCAGCAGTGCCAGGGCGGGGGTCCCCTACGAGCAGTACTTC. This sequence encodes CASSARAGVPYEQYF.

V usage is TRBV9 and J usage is TRBJ2-1; weak D call: TRBD1 (5 bases). CDR1 is SGDLS, CDR2 YYNGEE, per germline. With 0 bases removed from V and 10 bases from J, the gap between germline ends came to 11 bases. This CDR3 contains 13 residues. CDR3 loop: CASSVGFWGEQFF. In DNA form, the CDR3 reads TGTGCCAGCAGCGTAGGTTTCTGGGGCGAGCAGTTCTTC.

The chain uses TRBV11-3 and TRBJ1-2; D not certain. V shed 2 bases and J shed 7 bases, with 14 bases lying between them. The CDR3 length is 14 residues. Germline CDR1 reads SGHNT; CDR2 reads YENEEA. The CDR3: CASSLITATGGYTF. As DNA, the CDR3 is TGTGCCAGCAGCTTAATCACAGCTACTGGTGGCTACACCTTC.

V and J are TRBV2 and TRBJ2-7; TRBD2 aligns across 9 bases. This CDR3 has 15 residues. V gave up 8 bases and J gave up 2 bases; unmatched junction bases: 10. Germline assignment: CDR1 SNHLY and CDR2 FYNNEI. The CDR3 reads CASADETSGAYEQYF. The DNA of the CDR3 is TGTGCCAGCGCGGACGAGACTAGCGGAGCCTACGAGCAGTACTTC.

This chain connects TRBV20-1 to TRBJ1-1; D gene ambiguous. Per the germline V gene, CDR1 is DFQATT and CDR2 is SNEGSKA (reference sequence). V gave up 6 bases and J gave up 4 bases, with 9 bases separating them. There are 11 residues in the CDR3. CDR3 sequence (DNA): TGCAGTGCGGCGCGGGGCACTGAAGCTTTCTTT. It codes for CSAARGTEAFF.

The rearrangement uses TRBV2 and TRBJ1-6; no definite D call. Per the germline V gene, CDR1 is SNHLY and CDR2 is FYNNEI. Trimming shortened V by 7 bases and J by 7 bases, and 11 bases separated the two germline ends. The CDR3 runs 13 residues. The chain's CDR3 is CASIPGWNSPLHF. Written as DNA, the CDR3 is TGTGCCAGCATACCGGGGTGGAATTCACCCCTCCACTTT.

The rearrangement links TRBV6-5 to TRBJ1-1; D is uncertain. CDR1 MNHEY and CDR2 SVGAGI come from the germline V gene. This CDR3 has 13 amino acids. V was clipped by 2 bases and J by 4 bases, with 8 bases between them. The CDR3 bases are TGTGCCAGCAGTTACCAACTAGGCACTGAAGCTTTCTTT. Protein sequence: CASSYQLGTEAFF.

By frequency in the sample, this clone is medium-sized. The chain links TRBV12-3 or TRBV12-4 to TRBJ2-3; D ambiguous. CDR3 size: 11 residues. The V end was cut by 7 bases, the J end by 0 bases, with 2 bases between. CDR3 residues: CASTSTDTQYF. The CDR3 DNA reads as TGTGCCAGCACAAGCACAGATACGCAGTATTTT.

This chain links TRBV5-8 with TRBJ2-5; maybe TRBD1 (6 bases). Trimming pared 0 bases from V and 1 base from J, leaving 13 bases between. The CDR3 totals 16 residues. Germline V gene lookup returns CDR1 SGHTS and CDR2 YDEGEE. DNA of the CDR3: TGTGCCAGCAGCTTGGGAGGGGGATCGGGCCAAGAGACCCAGTACTTC. Translated, it gives CASSLGGGSGQETQYF. The full variable domain, with the rest looked up from reference TRBV5-8 and TRBJ2-5, is EAGVTQSPTHLIKTRGQQATLRCSPISGHTSVYWYQQALGLGLQFLLWYDEGEERNRGNFPPRFSGRQFPNYSSELNVNALELEDSALYLCASSLGGGSGQETQYFGPGTRLLVL.

The V call is TRBV6-4, the J call TRBJ1-4, with D uncertain. CDR3 length: 17 amino acids. The germline V and J ends were trimmed by 0 bases and 0 bases, with 11 bases remaining between them. Germline CDR1 and CDR2: MRHNA and SNTAGT. The CDR3 sequence is CASSDSRRITTNEKLFF. The CDR3 nucleotides read TGTGCCAGCAGTGACTCCAGGAGGATAACAACTAATGAAAAACTGTTTTTT.

The V call is TRBV30, the J call TRBJ2-1, with D uncertain. With 6 bases removed from V and 5 bases from J, the gap between germline ends came to 17 bases. The germline gives CDR1 GTSNPN, CDR2 SVGIG (reference sequence). There are 14 residues in the CDR3. This CDR3 reads CACTPADLNNEQFF. CDR3 in DNA: TGTGCCTGTACCCCCGCGGATTTAAACAATGAGCAGTTCTTC.

The chain links TRBV6-5 to TRBJ1-5, with D hard to call. The CDR3 covers 15 residues. V lost 8 bases to trimming and J lost 0 bases, with 14 bases between them. Germline V lookup: CDR1 MNHEY, CDR2 SVGAGI. CDR3 amino acids: CASHGGGNSNQPQHF. The CDR3 DNA sequence: TGTGCCAGCCATGGTGGAGGAAATAGCAATCAGCCCCAGCATTTT.

In regard to this clone: A read error may account for a junction end that differs from germline. This chain joins TRBV18 and TRBJ1-2; D unresolved. Germline lookup yields CDR1 KGHSH and CDR2 LQKENI. This CDR3 is built from 12 residues. Here the CDR3 DNA reads TGTGCCAGCTCACCACCGGAGGGCGGGTGGGCCTTC. Translation gives CASSPPEGGWAF.

This clone was recorded a few times. The CDR3 spells CAISVSGGGNTGELFF. Written as DNA, the CDR3 is TGTGCCATCAGTGTCAGTGGCGGGGGAAACACCGGGGAGCTGTTTTTT. The V call is TRBV10-3, the J call TRBJ2-2, with 7 positions matching TRBD2. V shed 4 bases and J 2 bases; nucleotides not matched to a gene: 7. The CDR3 sequence is 16 residues long. Germline values: CDR1 ENHRY, CDR2 SYGVKD.

The rearrangement joins TRBV11-3 to TRBJ2-2; 8 nucleotides match TRBD1. The CDR3 spans 17 residues. CDR1 and CDR2 (germline): SGHNT, YENEEA. J gave up 1 base and V 5 bases, and 9 bases lay outside the gene matches. The CDR3 sequence is CASSPLRTGKNTGELFF. CDR3 sequence (DNA): TGTGCCAGCAGCCCCCTTCGGACAGGGAAGAACACCGGGGAGCTGTTTTTT.

This clone has just one count. This chain links TRBV28 with TRBJ2-1, with D maybe TRBD2 (5 bases). V was clipped by 5 bases and J by 0 bases, with 11 bases between them. Germline lookup yields CDR1 MDHEN and CDR2 SYDVKM. This CDR3 has 15 amino acids. This CDR3 is CASSHTRDSYNEQFF. CDR3 in DNA: TGTGCCAGCAGTCACACTAGGGACTCCTACAATGAGCAGTTCTTC.

The chain combines TRBV6-5 with TRBJ2-1; D gene ambiguous. Trimming took off 0 bases at V and 4 bases at J, with 7 bases between the two ends. Per the germline V gene, CDR1 is MNHEY and CDR2 is SVGAGI. The CDR3 runs to 14 residues. The CDR3 loop reads CASSYSGPYNEQFF. The CDR3 DNA reads TGTGCCAGCAGTTACTCCGGTCCTTACAATGAGCAGTTCTTC.

The chain has TRBV30 and TRBJ2-2; no clear D gene. Germline V gives CDR1 GTSNPN, CDR2 SVGIG (reference sequence). V was clipped by 3 bases and J by 2 bases, with 7 bases between them. The CDR3 is made up of 13 amino acids. In nucleotides, the CDR3 is TGTGCCTGGAGGGGAACTAACACCGGGGAGCTGTTTTTT. Translating gives CAWRGTNTGELFF.

The CDR3 spells CASSSPGGPPGNEQFF. In DNA, the CDR3 is TGTGCCAGCAGTTCCCCTGGAGGGCCCCCGGGCAATGAGCAGTTCTTC. The V and J genes are TRBV28 and TRBJ2-1, with a tentative D call TRBD2 (6 bases). In germline, CDR1 is MDHEN, CDR2 SYDVKM. The germline V and J ends were trimmed by 4 bases and 6 bases, with 19 bases remaining between them. The CDR3 is made up of 16 amino acids.

This CDR3 reads CSVQDTNTGELFF. The CDR3 nucleotides read TGCAGCGTACAGGACACGAACACCGGGGAGCTGTTTTTT. The V call is TRBV29-1, the J call TRBJ2-2; TRBD1 is a possible D gene (5 bases). This CDR3 comprises 13 residues. The V end was cut by 6 bases, the J end by 0 bases, with 8 bases between. The germline CDR1 and CDR2 sequences are SQVTM and ANQGSEA.

As DNA, the CDR3 is TGCGCCAGCAGCTTGGCCGGGACAATTTCCGAGCAGTACTTC. It translates to CASSLAGTISEQYF. V usage is TRBV5-1 and J usage is TRBJ2-7; D possibly corresponds to TRBD1 (6 bases). V lost 0 bases and J lost 6, with 13 bases in between. The CDR3 spans 14 residues. CDR1 SGHRS and CDR2 YFSETQ come from the germline V gene.

This chain connects TRBV2 to TRBJ2-5, with TRBD1 matching 9 bases. Per germline, CDR1 SNHLY and CDR2 FYNNEI. The V segment lost 8 bases and the J segment 4 bases; nucleotides outside the gene matches: 2. The CDR3 loop spans 12 amino acids. The CDR3 protein is CASGQGRETQYF. The CDR3 nucleotides read TGTGCCAGCGGACAGGGGCGAGAGACCCAGTACTTC.

The chain employs TRBV6-5 and TRBJ2-3; D call uncertain. V was cut by 4 bases and J by 4 bases, with 9 bases left in between. CDR1 is MNHEY and CDR2 is SVGAGI in the germline V gene. The CDR3 loop spans 13 amino acids. CDR3 in DNA: TGTGCCAGCAGTTTAGGTCTCGCAGATACGCAGTATTTT. It is translated as CASSLGLADTQYF.

The J gene is TRBJ2-1, the V gene TRBV4-3, with D tentatively TRBD1 (5 bases). This CDR3 spans 12 amino acids. CDR1 and CDR2 from the germline V gene are LGHNA and YSLEER. V lost 4 bases to trimming and J lost 9 bases, with 10 bases between them. The CDR3 nucleotides read TGCGCCAGCAGCCCTGCCCAGGGTGAGCAGTTCTTC. Amino acid sequence: CASSPAQGEQFF.

The rearrangement links TRBV3-1 (or the pseudogene TRBV3-2) to TRBJ2-1; D is perhaps TRBD1 (6 bases). Trimming took 3 bases from V and 10 from J, leaving 19 bases between them. The CDR3 is made up of 15 amino acids. From germline, CDR1 is LGHDT and CDR2 YNNKEL (reference sequence). CDR3 loop: CASSQALQGRREQFF. In nucleotides, the CDR3 is TGTGCCAGCAGCCAGGCCTTACAGGGTCGGCGCGAGCAGTTCTTC.

The V and J genes are TRBV5-1 and TRBJ2-3, with a weak D call TRBD2 (5 bases). Germline V lookup: CDR1 SGHRS, CDR2 YFSETQ. The V gene lost 2 bases and the J gene lost 7 bases, with 17 bases spanning the gap. The CDR3 spans 15 residues. As DNA, the CDR3 is TGCGCCAGCAGCTTCGGGGAAGATCTCCTGAATACGCAGTATTTT. Protein: CASSFGEDLLNTQYF.

The genes are TRBV10-3 and TRBJ2-7; TRBD2 aligns across 7 bases. This CDR3 is 13 amino acids long. CDR1 ENHRY and CDR2 SYGVKD come from the germline V gene. With 2 bases clipped from V and 6 bases from J, the junction kept 4 bases outside the gene matches. CDR3 amino acids: CAISEGRDGEQYF. The CDR3 bases are TGTGCCATCAGTGAGGGGAGGGATGGCGAGCAGTACTTC.

This sequence joins TRBV3-1 (or the pseudogene TRBV3-2) and TRBJ1-2; a weak D match, TRBD1 (5 bases). Trimming took off 3 bases at V and 3 bases at J, with 14 bases between the two ends. The CDR3 loop spans 15 amino acids. Germline V CDR1 and CDR2: LGHDT, YNNKEL (reference sequence). Written as DNA, the CDR3 is TGTGCCAGCAGCCATTCCTACGGGGGGGACTATGGCTACACCTTC. This gives the protein CASSHSYGGDYGYTF.